What follows are 32 T cell receptor beta chains derived from one specimen sequenced in a study of blood T cell repertoires in COVID-19. Profiling relied on immunoSEQ multiplex PCR, and the TCRdb table lists in-frame clones only, not all of them. This sample has around 330,000 clones, with approximately 88% found just once. Sequenced material: peripheral blood. All receptors derive from a woman aged 25 to 45 with COVID-19, enrolled during active disease.

The V gene is TRBV5-1, the J gene TRBJ1-2; 7 bases are a match to TRBD1. The CDR3 is made up of 15 amino acids. The germline V gene has CDR1 SGHRS and CDR2 YFSETQ. The V and J ends lost 0 bases and 3 bases, in that order; junction bases with no gene match: 5. The CDR3 bases are TGCGCCAGCAGCTTGGCTCCCGGACAGGACTATGGCTACACCTTC. As protein: CASSLAPGQDYGYTF.

This clone was picked up one time. The rearrangement uses TRBV18 and TRBJ1-2, with a possible D match to TRBD1 (5 bases). This CDR3 has 13 residues. Germline V CDR1 and CDR2: KGHSH, LQKENI. V lost 8 bases to trimming and J lost 4 bases, with 14 bases between them. CDR3 nucleotide sequence: TGTGCCAGCAAGGTGCAGGGCCTCTATGGCTACACCTTC. It yields the protein CASKVQGLYGYTF.

This chain links TRBV2 with TRBJ2-7, with D possibly TRBD1 on 6 matching bases. Trimming removed 10 bases from V and 4 bases from J, with 11 bases in between. This CDR3 contains 11 residues. Per germline, CDR1 SNHLY and CDR2 FYNNEI. The CDR3 is CAISGQYEQYF. The CDR3, as DNA: TGTGCCATCTCAGGACAGTACGAGCAGTACTTC.

This chain links TRBV27 with TRBJ1-2, with D tentatively TRBD1 (6 bases). CDR3 length: 12 amino acids. Germline values: CDR1 MNHEY, CDR2 SMNVEV (reference sequence). The V and J ends lost 8 bases and 2 bases respectively, with 9 bases between them. CDR3 nucleotides: TGTGCCAGCCGGGACAAGAACTATGGCTACACCTTC. This translates into CASRDKNYGYTF.

The V and J genes are TRBV3-1 (or the pseudogene TRBV3-2) and TRBJ2-3; 14 bases fit TRBD2. The CDR3 has 20 residues. Trimming removed 1 base from V and 2 bases from J; junction bases left unmatched: 11. Germline V gene sequence: CDR1 LGHDT, CDR2 YNNKEL (reference sequence). The CDR3 protein is CASSQATPGLAGDATDTQYF. CDR3 DNA sequence: TGTGCCAGCAGCCAAGCCACCCCGGGACTAGCGGGGGATGCCACAGATACGCAGTATTTT.

The chain recombines TRBV2 with TRBJ1-4; D gene uncertain. Germline assignment: CDR1 SNHLY and CDR2 FYNNEI. Trimming took off 3 bases at V and 11 bases at J, with 19 bases between the two ends. There are 15 residues in the CDR3. CDR3 amino acids: CASSDGSSGIGKLFF. As DNA, the CDR3 is TGTGCCAGCAGTGATGGCAGTTCGGGTATTGGTAAACTGTTTTTT.

The chain combines TRBV5-4 with TRBJ2-3; D ambiguous. The CDR3 is 14 residues long. Germline V gene lookup returns CDR1 SGHNT and CDR2 YYREEE (reference sequence). Trimming cost V 5 bases and J 1 base, with 11 bases left between them. CDR3 sequence reads: CASRVASGTDTQYF. CDR3 sequence (DNA): TGTGCCAGCAGAGTAGCAAGCGGCACAGATACGCAGTATTTT.

The rearrangement uses TRBV28 and TRBJ1-1, with 9 bases lining up with TRBD1. The CDR3 sequence is 14 residues long. The V segment lost 7 bases and the J segment 1 base; nucleotides outside the gene matches: 4. From germline, CDR1 is MDHEN and CDR2 SYDVKM. The CDR3 DNA is TGTGCCAGCACCAAGGGACAGGGGAACACTGAAGCTTTCTTT. This translates into CASTKGQGNTEAFF. The full variable domain, its missing parts supplied by reference TRBV28 and TRBJ1-1, is DVKVTQSSRYLVKRTGEKVFLECVQDMDHENMFWYRQDPGLGLRLIYFSYDVKMKEKGDIPEGYSVSREKKERFSLILESASTNQTSMYLCASTKGQGNTEAFFGQGTRLTVV.

As regards this clone: Within the sample, other DNA sequences also encode this same CDR3. The DNA for the CDR3 is TGTGCCAGCAGCCTCGACAGCTATGGCTACACCTTC. Protein: CASSLDSYGYTF. J is TRBJ1-2 and V is TRBV12-3 or TRBV12-4; D possibly corresponds to TRBD1 (5 bases). The ends were cut back, 6 bases at V and 4 bases at J, with 9 bases in the middle. The CDR3 is made up of 12 amino acids.

CDR3 region: CASSRQANYGYTF. The DNA for the CDR3 is TGTGCCAGCAGCAGACAGGCTAACTATGGCTACACCTTC. This chain joins TRBV7-9 and TRBJ1-2; weak D call: TRBD1 (6 bases). The CDR3 covers 13 residues. V shed 5 bases and J shed 0 bases, with 7 bases lying between them. Germline V gene lookup returns CDR1 SEHNR and CDR2 FQNEAQ (reference sequence).

The genes are TRBV6-7 and TRBJ2-7; possibly TRBD1 for D (5 bases). TRBV6-7 carries the ORF label, with uncertain function. V lost 2 bases, J lost 6 bases, and 23 bases lay in between. The CDR3 has 17 residues. The CDR3 nucleotides are TGTGCCAGCAGTTACCCGCAGCCGGACAAGATACCTCTCGAGCAGTACGTC. This gives the protein CASSYPQPDKIPLEQYV.

The genes are TRBV27 and TRBJ1-4; no definite D call. Trimming pared 3 bases from V and 8 bases from J, leaving 10 bases between. The CDR3 extends over 13 amino acids. CDR1 MNHEY and CDR2 SMNVEV come from the germline V gene (reference sequence). CDR3: CASSFKVEEKLFF. DNA for the CDR3: TGTGCCAGCAGTTTTAAGGTGGAGGAAAAACTGTTTTTT.

The J gene is TRBJ1-4, the V gene TRBV19, with D possibly being TRBD1 (5 bases). The CDR3 has 15 amino acids. Trimming removed 6 bases from V and 0 bases from J, with 11 bases in between. CDR1 and CDR2 from the germline V gene are LNHDA and SQIVND (reference sequence). The DNA of the CDR3 is TGTGCCAGTAGGAGCGGGGCTACAACTAATGAAAAACTGTTTTTT. It yields the protein CASRSGATTNEKLFF.

The gene calls are TRBV7-9 and TRBJ1-2, with D perhaps matching TRBD1 (5 bases). Trimming removed 5 bases at V and 7 bases at J, with 14 bases between. CDR3 length equals 13 residues. Germline lookup yields CDR1 SEHNR and CDR2 FQNEAQ (reference sequence). In nucleotides, the CDR3 is TGTGCCAGCAGCCCTTTAGGGGATCGTGGCTACACCTTC. This translates into CASSPLGDRGYTF.

V gene TRBV2 combines with J gene TRBJ2-1; tentatively, D is TRBD1 (5 bases). Germline V gives CDR1 SNHLY, CDR2 FYNNEI. The CDR3 runs 11 residues. Between the trimmed V and J ends, which lost 8 bases and 6 bases, there was a span of 8 bases. The CDR3 coding sequence is TGTGCCAGCCAGGGCCTCAATGAGCAGTTCTTC. It specifies CASQGLNEQFF.

The J gene is TRBJ2-6, the V gene TRBV10-2; 11 bases agree with TRBD2. Germline lookup yields CDR1 WSHSY and CDR2 SAAADI. J gave up 4 bases and V 6 bases, and 8 bases lay outside the gene matches. This CDR3 comprises 17 residues. The CDR3 here is CASRVAGGLAGANVLTF. For the CDR3, the DNA is TGCGCCAGCAGAGTAGCGGGGGGGCTCGCAGGGGCCAACGTCCTGACTTTC.

This clone was counted many times. The V gene is TRBV6-4, the J gene TRBJ1-5; 8 bases map to TRBD1. Germline CDR1 reads MRHNA; CDR2 reads SNTAGT. The CDR3 spans 15 residues. V shed 4 bases, J shed 0 bases, and the junction held 2 bases outside the gene matches. In DNA, the CDR3 is TGTGCCAGCAGTGCGACAGGGGATAGCAATCAGCCCCAGCATTTT. Residues: CASSATGDSNQPQHF.

The rearrangement joins TRBV6-5 to TRBJ1-1, with D uncertain. The V end was cut by 6 bases, the J end by 1 base, with 9 bases between. The germline gives CDR1 MNHEY, CDR2 SVGAGI. This CDR3 contains 13 residues. The CDR3 DNA reads as TGTGCCAGCAGAATCGCAGAGAACACTGAAGCTTTCTTT. This sequence encodes CASRIAENTEAFF.

This chain joins TRBV7-8 and TRBJ2-2; TRBD1 is a possible D gene (5 bases). CDR1 and CDR2 (germline): SGHVS, FQNEAQ. Trimming left V 4 bases short and J 5 bases short, with 8 bases between. This CDR3 spans 13 amino acids. For the CDR3, the DNA is TGTGCCAGCAGCTCCCAGGGAACCGGGGAGCTGTTTTTT. Translation: CASSSQGTGELFF. The variable domain in full, with the rest retrieved from reference TRBV7-8 and TRBJ2-2, is GAGVSQSPRYKVAKRGQDVALRCDPISGHVSLFWYQQALGQGPEFLTYFQNEAQLDKSGLPSDRFFAERPEGSVSTLKIQRTQQEDSAVYLCASSSQGTGELFFGEGSRLTVL.

This chain joins TRBV3-1 (or the pseudogene TRBV3-2) and TRBJ2-3; D is ambiguous. CDR3 length: 12 amino acids. Germline CDR1 reads LGHDT; CDR2 reads YNNKEL (reference sequence). Trimming took off 5 bases at V and 6 bases at J, with 9 bases between the two ends. The CDR3 here is CASSSAADTQYF. CDR3 nucleotides: TGTGCCAGCAGCTCCGCGGCTGATACGCAGTATTTT.

The genes are TRBV15 and TRBJ1-1, with D tentatively TRBD1 (6 bases). There are 14 residues in the CDR3. Germline loops: CDR1 LNHNV, CDR2 YYDKDF (reference sequence). V was pared by 4 bases and J by 6 bases, with 15 bases between. The CDR3 is CATSIGGVLAEAFF. CDR3 in DNA: TGTGCCACCAGCATAGGGGGGGTATTGGCTGAAGCTTTCTTT.

This chain connects TRBV4-1 to TRBJ2-7; TRBD2 matches 8 bases. Germline CDR1 reads MGHRA; CDR2 reads YSYEKL. The junction had 4 bases not matched to a gene; V was cut back by 4 bases and J by 2 bases. The CDR3 consists of 14 residues. Here the CDR3 reads CASSLIAGTYEQYF. The CDR3 region has the DNA TGCGCCAGCAGCCTCATAGCGGGGACCTACGAGCAGTACTTC.

This sequence joins TRBV6-5 and TRBJ1-2, with TRBD1 matching over 11 bases. V lost 6 bases to trimming and J lost 4 bases; unmatched junction nucleotides: 7. Germline CDR1 MNHEY, CDR2 SVGAGI. This CDR3 contains 15 residues. The CDR3: CASRGTGGRGYGYTF. In DNA, the CDR3 is TGTGCCAGCAGGGGGACAGGGGGTAGGGGCTATGGCTACACCTTC.

This rearrangement joins TRBV5-1 to TRBJ2-2, with 7 bases that match TRBD2. The ends lost 2 bases at V and 0 bases at J; junction bases unmatched: 1. CDR3 length: 15 residues. The germline V gene has CDR1 SGHRS and CDR2 YFSETQ. The chain's CDR3 is CASSFSGSNTGELFF. The CDR3 DNA follows: TGCGCCAGCAGCTTTAGCGGGTCGAACACCGGGGAGCTGTTTTTT.

The V call is TRBV23-1, the J call TRBJ2-5; D ambiguous. TRBV23-1 is labeled an ORF, and its function is uncertain. Trimming left V 3 bases short and J 5 bases short, with 13 bases between. CDR3 size: 14 residues. CDR3 region: CASSHLVAWETQYF. The DNA for the CDR3 is TGCGCCAGCAGTCACCTAGTAGCTTGGGAGACCCAGTACTTC.

The chain couples TRBV7-9 to TRBJ1-6; D uncertain. Between the trimmed V and J ends, which lost 1 base and 10 bases, there was a span of 11 bases. Germline V lookup: CDR1 SEHNR, CDR2 FQNEAQ (reference sequence). This CDR3 spans 14 amino acids. CDR3 amino acids: CASSLDPPGSPLHF. CDR3 DNA: TGTGCCAGCAGCTTAGACCCGCCGGGGTCACCCCTCCACTTT.

This clone turned up a few times. This sequence joins TRBV3-1 (or the pseudogene TRBV3-2) and TRBJ1-6; D unresolved. V lost 4 bases to trimming and J lost 0 bases, with 10 bases between them. The CDR3 has 16 amino acids. The germline V gene encodes CDR1 LGHDT and CDR2 YNNKEL (reference sequence). CDR3 amino acids: CASSPGYSSYNSPLHF. DNA for the CDR3: TGTGCCAGCAGCCCGGGGTACAGCTCCTATAATTCACCCCTCCACTTT.

V and J are TRBV11-3 and TRBJ1-1, with 8 bases identical to TRBD1. The J segment lost 10 bases and the V segment lost 5 bases, leaving 9 bases of the junction unmatched. The CDR3 spans 13 residues. Germline CDR1 SGHNT, CDR2 YENEEA. CDR3 residues: CASSRTSTGGAFF. The CDR3 DNA reads TGTGCCAGCAGCCGTACATCAACAGGGGGAGCTTTCTTT.

V gene TRBV25-1 combines with J gene TRBJ2-1, with 9 bases lining up with TRBD2. J gave up 4 bases and V 8 bases, and 6 bases lay outside the gene matches. Germline values: CDR1 MGHDK, CDR2 SYGVNS. The CDR3 has 14 amino acids. The CDR3 DNA is TGTGCCAGCTCTGGACTAGCGCTGTACAATGAGCAGTTCTTC. Translating gives CASSGLALYNEQFF.

This clone was counted a few times. The rearrangement uses TRBV2 and TRBJ2-1, with TRBD2 matching over 9 bases. The V gene end was trimmed by 5 bases and the J gene end by 6 bases; junction bases not matched to a gene: 8. CDR1 is SNHLY and CDR2 is FYNNEI in the germline V gene. This CDR3 has 15 residues. The CDR3 nucleotides are TGTGCCAGCAGTACCGGGACTAGCATGAGCAATGAGCAGTTCTTC. It translates to CASSTGTSMSNEQFF.

The J gene is TRBJ2-7, the V gene TRBV20-1; D possibly corresponds to TRBD1 (6 bases). Germline V gene lookup returns CDR1 DFQATT and CDR2 SNEGSKA (reference sequence). The CDR3 length is 10 residues. Trimming removed 6 bases at V and 7 bases at J, with 10 bases between. This CDR3 is CSAQGTEQYF. Written as DNA, the CDR3 is TGCAGTGCCCAAGGGACAGAGCAGTACTTC.

In this sample, this clone turned up a few times. This sequence joins TRBV12-1 and TRBJ1-5; TRBD1, the table's D call, was not compared with the DNA. TRBV12-1 is a listed pseudogene. This CDR3 spans 18 amino acids. DNA of the CDR3: TGTGCCAGCAGCCCAGACAGGGGCGATCCCGATAGCAATCAGCCCCAGCATTTT. It encodes CASSPDRGDPDSNQPQHF.